The following is a TCR beta chain sequence with its context. Its antigen is not identified. The record originates from a study of T cells in localized non-small cell lung cancer. Overall study findings and caveats: Because sequencing included only one region (of the tumor), heterogeneity remains possible. When the top 100 tumor clones were examined, a median approximately 57 of them also appeared in the adjacent lung, which was paired and uninvolved.

Profiled with immunoSEQ multiplex PCR; TCRdb holds only in-frame clones, not every one. The data show more than 20,000 clones, with around 88% seen just once and roughly 14% held by the top ten. CDR1 ENHRY and CDR2 SYGVKD come from the germline V gene. This CDR3 has 12 residues. V lost 3 bases and J 10 bases, leaving 11 bases between the germline ends. The sequencing here drew on peripheral blood, taken before any cancer treatment. V gene TRBV10-3 combines with J gene TRBJ2-3; no definite D call. This clonotype originated in a female donor of 60 years or more with stage I lung adenocarcinoma. In nucleotides, the CDR3 is TGTGCCATCAGTGACCCTCCGAAGGCGCAGTATTTT. As protein: CAISDPPKAQYF.